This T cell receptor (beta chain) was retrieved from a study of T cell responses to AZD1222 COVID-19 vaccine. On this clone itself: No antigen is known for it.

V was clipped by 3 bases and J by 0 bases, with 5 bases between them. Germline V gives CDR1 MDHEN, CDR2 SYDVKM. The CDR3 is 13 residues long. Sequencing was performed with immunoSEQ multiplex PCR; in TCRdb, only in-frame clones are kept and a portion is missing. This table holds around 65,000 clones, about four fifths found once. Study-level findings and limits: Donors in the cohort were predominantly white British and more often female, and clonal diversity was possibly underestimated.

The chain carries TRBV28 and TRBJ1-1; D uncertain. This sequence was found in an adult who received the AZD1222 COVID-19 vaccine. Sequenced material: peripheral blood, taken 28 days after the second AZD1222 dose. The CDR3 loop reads CASSLGMNTEAFF. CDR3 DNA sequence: TGTGCCAGCAGTTTGGGGATGAACACTGAAGCTTTCTTT.